One and the same sample provided the 23 T cell receptor beta chains below, sequenced in a study of PD-L1 blockade in urothelial cancer. The table came from immunoSEQ multiplex PCR; TCRdb's copy has only in-frame clones and leaves some out. The sample has about 120,000 clones, approximately 90% seen once; the top ten hold 1.5% to 2%. Time point defined: peripheral blood 6 weeks after treatment start. The source was PBMCs, collected around atezolizumab (anti-PD-L1) treatment. These receptors were collected from a man aged 55 to 70 with urothelial cancer.

The V gene is TRBV7-9, the J gene TRBJ1-2; D is undetermined. V lost 4 bases, J lost 6 bases, and 15 bases lay in between. The CDR3 is 14 amino acids. Germline loops: CDR1 SEHNR, CDR2 FQNEAQ (reference sequence). The CDR3 protein is CASSSPLGWHGYTF. Written as DNA, the CDR3 is TGTGCCAGCAGCTCCCCCCTAGGTTGGCATGGCTACACCTTC. The whole variable domain, remainder taken from reference TRBV7-9 and TRBJ1-2, is DTGVSQNPRHKITKRGQNVTFRCDPISEHNRLYWYRQTLGQGPEFLTYFQNEAQLEKSRLLSDRFSAERPKGSFSTLEIQRTEQGDSAMYLCASSSPLGWHGYTFGSGTRLTVV.

V is TRBV7-3 and J is TRBJ2-7; TRBD2 is a possible D gene (5 bases). The V end lost 6 bases, the J end lost 8 bases, and 17 bases lay between the germline ends. The CDR3 is made up of 13 amino acids. The germline V gene has CDR1 SGHTA and CDR2 FQGTGA. DNA of the CDR3: TGTGCCAGCAGTCCCGGGGTAGCTACGAAGCAGTACTTC. This encodes CASSPGVATKQYF.

This clone was picked up one time. V usage is TRBV18 and J usage is TRBJ2-7; D is ambiguous. The CDR3 extends over 13 amino acids. Germline V CDR1 and CDR2: KGHSH, LQKENI. V lost 3 bases and J lost 7, with 13 bases in between. CDR3 DNA sequence: TGTGCCAGCTCACCGGTGAGAGGCGGAGAGCAGTACTTC. Its protein is CASSPVRGGEQYF.

The rearrangement joins TRBV23-1 to TRBJ2-1; 8 nucleotides match TRBD1. TRBV23-1 is designated an ORF whose function remains uncertain. The CDR3 covers 13 residues. The J segment lost 8 bases and the V segment lost 3 bases, leaving 3 bases of the junction unmatched. CDR3 DNA: TGCGCCAGCAGTCAGATCAGGGGGCATGAGCAGTTCTTC. This sequence encodes CASSQIRGHEQFF.

The chain employs TRBV29-1 and TRBJ2-1; TRBD1 matches 9 bases. Per the germline V gene, CDR1 is SQVTM and CDR2 is ANQGSEA. The trim removed 7 bases at V and 4 bases at J, leaving 11 bases unmatched. The CDR3 spans 15 residues. In nucleotides, the CDR3 is TGCAGCGCCCTGACACCCGACAGGGGGTACAATGAGCAGTTCTTC. It translates to CSALTPDRGYNEQFF.

The genes are TRBV30 and TRBJ2-5; 8 nucleotides line up with TRBD1. The DNA end is more similar to TRBJ2-7, so the J call may be wrong. The CDR3 is 15 residues long. Germline V gene lookup returns CDR1 GTSNPN and CDR2 SVGIG (reference sequence). The CDR3 region is CAWRPISGQGYEQYF. The CDR3 DNA is TGTGCCTGGAGACCGATCTCCGGACAGGGCTACGAGCAGTACTTC.

For the CDR3, the DNA is TGTGCCAGCCGGGGGGGGAACACCGGGGAGCTGTTTTTT. This codes for CASRGGNTGELFF. The V gene is TRBV7-9, the J gene TRBJ2-2; 8 positions match TRBD2. This CDR3 contains 13 residues. With V trimmed by 8 bases and J by 1 base, 0 bases remained unmatched. CDR1 and CDR2 (germline): SEHNR, FQNEAQ (reference sequence).

This clone was picked up one time. The chain links TRBV5-1 to TRBJ2-5, with 11 bases lining up with TRBD1. V lost 4 bases to trimming and J lost 1 base; unmatched junction nucleotides: 6. The CDR3 is made up of 16 amino acids. Germline CDR1 reads SGHRS; CDR2 reads YFSETQ. In DNA, the CDR3 is TGCGCCAGCAGCACCGGACAGGGGGCGCGCCAAGAGACCCAGTACTTC. Translation: CASSTGQGARQETQYF.

The gene calls are TRBV7-8 and TRBJ1-1; TRBD1 might be the D (6 bases). Germline V gives CDR1 SGHVS, CDR2 FQNEAQ. The CDR3 consists of 15 residues. Trimming pared 5 bases from V and 1 base from J, leaving 14 bases between. The CDR3, as DNA: TGTGCCAGCAGCCCGCCTTCAGGGGAGAACACTGAAGCTTTCTTT. Its translation is CASSPPSGENTEAFF.

The chain combines TRBV28 with TRBJ2-1; 8 nucleotides match TRBD2. This CDR3 contains 14 residues. The V gene's germline CDR1 is MDHEN and CDR2 SYDVKM. Trimming at V came to 10 bases and at J to 2 bases, leaving 7 bases not matched to a gene. For the CDR3, the DNA is TGTGCCACGCAAACTAGCGGCACCTACAATGAGCAGTTCTTC. Residues: CATQTSGTYNEQFF.

The chain is built from TRBV10-3 and TRBJ2-5; 10 positions match TRBD2. The V and J ends lost 2 bases and 3 bases, in that order; junction bases with no gene match: 0. The CDR3 has 14 residues. The germline V gene encodes CDR1 ENHRY and CDR2 SYGVKD. DNA of the CDR3: TGTGCCATCAGTGAGGGGACTAGCGAAGAGACCCAGTACTTC. It encodes CAISEGTSEETQYF.

The genes are TRBV6-5 and TRBJ1-5; D gene ambiguous. Germline CDR1 reads MNHEY; CDR2 reads SVGAGI. Trimming cost V 5 bases and J 6 bases, with 11 bases left between them. The CDR3 runs to 13 residues. CDR3 nucleotides: TGTGCCAGCAGTCCGAGTGGAGGTCAGCCCCAGCATTTT. As protein: CASSPSGGQPQHF.

The chain carries TRBV11-2 and TRBJ1-2, with 8 bases fitting TRBD1. Germline V lookup: CDR1 SGHAT, CDR2 FQNNGV. J gave up 0 bases and V 7 bases, and 4 bases lay outside the gene matches. The CDR3 is 14 residues long. The CDR3 here is CASTGQVANYGYTF. The CDR3 DNA reads as TGTGCCAGCACGGGACAGGTCGCTAACTATGGCTACACCTTC.

The chain employs TRBV7-2 and TRBJ1-3; D unresolved. This CDR3 is built from 15 residues. Germline V CDR1 and CDR2: SGHTA, FQGNSA. V was shortened by 5 bases and J by 0 bases, with 11 bases between the two germline ends. The CDR3 region has the DNA TGTGCCAGCAGCCAAGACACACTCTCTGGAAACACCATATATTTT. It encodes CASSQDTLSGNTIYF.

The chain couples TRBV19 to TRBJ2-3, with D maybe TRBD2 (10 bases). There are 19 residues in the CDR3. V lost 6 bases and J lost 4, with 29 bases in between. CDR1 LNHDA and CDR2 SQIVND come from the germline V gene (reference sequence). The chain's CDR3 is CASSRRGQGSGRAPDTQYF. CDR3 DNA sequence: TGTGCCAGTAGCCGACGGGGACAGGGAAGCGGGAGGGCCCCAGATACGCAGTATTTT.

The chain couples TRBV7-3 to TRBJ2-7; 9 bases agree with TRBD1. The V gene end was trimmed by 4 bases and the J gene end by 5 bases; junction bases not matched to a gene: 15. CDR1 and CDR2 (germline): SGHTA, FQGTGA. There are 17 residues in the CDR3. The CDR3 nucleotides are TGTGCCAGCAGCTCGGGGGACCCGGGACAGGGAGGGGACGAGCAGTACTTC. Translation: CASSSGDPGQGGDEQYF.

The genes are TRBV7-8 and TRBJ1-2, with 10 positions matching TRBD1. CDR1 SGHVS and CDR2 FQNEAQ come from the germline V gene. The CDR3 spans 14 residues. Trimming at V came to 5 bases and at J to 4 bases, leaving 4 bases not matched to a gene. CDR3 in DNA: TGTGCCAGCAGCAGGGACAGGGGCTCCTATGGCTACACCTTC. Translation: CASSRDRGSYGYTF.

The rearrangement links TRBV28 to TRBJ1-4; D may be TRBD1 (5 bases). V lost 4 bases and J 0 bases, leaving 18 bases between the germline ends. This CDR3 contains 18 residues. Germline CDR1 and CDR2: MDHEN and SYDVKM. The CDR3 spells CASSSPHPGSATNEKLFF. In nucleotides, the CDR3 is TGTGCCAGCAGTTCGCCGCACCCAGGGTCGGCAACTAATGAAAAACTGTTTTTT.

The chain combines TRBV9 with TRBJ2-7, with TRBD2 matching 8 bases. With V trimmed by 2 bases and J by 3 bases, 4 bases remained unmatched. CDR3 length equals 14 residues. Germline V CDR1 and CDR2: SGDLS, YYNGEE. In DNA form, the CDR3 reads TGTGCCAGCAGCGTCTTCGGGGGGGACTACGAGCAGTACTTC. Translation gives CASSVFGGDYEQYF.

This clone was seen more than once but under ten times. The rearrangement links TRBV2 to TRBJ2-7; D may be TRBD2 (7 bases). The V end lost 2 bases, the J end lost 5 bases, and 19 bases lay between the germline ends. This CDR3 is built from 16 residues. The germline CDR1 and CDR2 sequences are SNHLY and FYNNEI. The CDR3 protein is CASSELWGGKIHEQYF. In DNA form, the CDR3 reads TGTGCCAGCAGTGAATTATGGGGGGGCAAAATCCACGAGCAGTACTTC.

This rearrangement joins TRBV2 to TRBJ1-6; D remains ambiguous. Trimming took 4 bases from V and 6 from J, leaving 19 bases between them. The V gene's germline CDR1 is SNHLY and CDR2 FYNNEI. The CDR3 contains 17 residues. As DNA, the CDR3 is TGTGCCAGCAGTGGTAGTAGAGGGAAGCTAAGTAATTCACCCCTCCACTTT. Translation: CASSGSRGKLSNSPLHF.

In DNA, the CDR3 is TGCAGCGTTGGCGGGAGGGACTACAATGAGCAGTTCTTC. It yields the protein CSVGGRDYNEQFF. The chain combines TRBV29-1 with TRBJ2-1; 9 bases line up with TRBD2. Trimming cost V 4 bases and J 3 bases; bases outside gene matches: 1. This CDR3 has 13 amino acids. CDR1 and CDR2 (germline): SQVTM, ANQGSEA.

The genes are TRBV7-2 and TRBJ2-2; TRBD2 agrees at 7 bases. The V segment lost 1 base and the J segment 0 bases; nucleotides outside the gene matches: 8. The CDR3 length is 18 residues. Germline lookup yields CDR1 SGHTA and CDR2 FQGNSA. The CDR3 reads CASSLEAAGPSNTGELFF. The DNA of the CDR3 is TGTGCCAGCAGCTTAGAGGCAGCGGGGCCTTCGAACACCGGGGAGCTGTTTTTT. Supplemented by reference TRBV7-2 and TRBJ2-2, the full variable domain reads GAGVSQSPSNKVTEKGKDVELRCDPISGHTALYWYRQSLGQGLEFLIYFQGNSAPDKSGLPSDRFSAERTGGSVSTLTIQRTQQEDSAVYLCASSLEAAGPSNTGELFFGEGSRLTVL.